Below, one TCR beta chain is given with its context. No cognate antigen has been identified for it. From its cysteine to its phenylalanine, the CDR3 spans 16 amino acids. This entry has no DNA. Reading the germline V gene gives CDR1 ENHRY and CDR2 SYGVKD. This sample stems from a study of monozygotic twins with inflammatory bowel disease (dated by TCRdb to the late 2010s). As for the study more broadly: A total of 28 monozygotic twin pairs were included in the full study, comprising nine German pairs (four IBD-concordant, five IBD-discordant) and 19 IBD-discordant Danish pairs. Each individual had, on average, about 151 000 unique TCRalpha sequences and 181 000 unique TCRbeta sequences available for analysis. Disease-associated traits were sought mainly through comparisons between IBD patients and their genetically identical healthy co-twins within discordant pairs. The investigation overall reported the following: Compared with healthy twins, IBD patients had fewer clonotypes in common with other individuals, a difference most pronounced in patients showing signs of disease activity. Distinction between different T cell subtypes could not be achieved in the analysis. A decrease in TCRbeta repertoire diversity, as measured by inverse Simpson index, was observed in IBD patients compared with their healthy co-twins. No single strong signal or clonotype linked to IBD turned up in the results, so the idea that one exists was not supported. Background noise and inter-individual variability may have been introduced into the repertoires by the differing immunosuppressive treatments among patients. Repertoire similarity did not differ between concordant and discordant twins, which could be due to limited statistical power.

From each donor, a roughly 2.5 ml peripheral blood sample was collected into PAXgene tubes and stored at -80 degrees C. Without T cell sorting, total RNA was isolated from whole blood using the PAXgene blood miRNA kit on an automated QIAcube. Deep TCRalpha and TCRbeta repertoire profiling with unique molecular barcoding was performed on peripheral blood of monozygotic twin pairs concordant or discordant for inflammatory bowel disease. For every twin pair, smoking habits were documented, and each individual was categorised as a current, former or never smoker. Receptor amplification or capture employed 5' RACE. Each TCR library was prepared from about 3.5 ug of total RNA. For each sample, cDNA synthesis with SMARTScribe reverse transcriptase was split into eight separate reactions. During cDNA synthesis, template switching was used to introduce unique molecular identifiers that contained a 6-nucleotide sample barcode. Amplification of TCRalpha and TCRbeta cDNA involved two nested PCRs of around 16 and 10 cycles, and each PCR was followed by bead purification. Before amplification, the cDNA was treated with uracil DNA-glycosylase and purified using the QIAquick PCR purification kit. The second PCR added Illumina TruSeq-compatible adapters along with sample-specific barcodes. TapeStation and Qubit were used to check library quality and concentration, and 5 ng of each library was pooled. Pooled libraries were sequenced on an Illumina HiSeq2500 single-index Rapid Run with 2 x 100 bp reads and custom sequencing primers. Regarding the original processing steps: MiGEC version 1.2.6 was used for UMI-based consensus assembly to correct PCR and sequencing errors. V(D)J alignment, clonotype assembly and CDR3 extraction were performed with MiXCR version 2.1.1. Normalisation of gene usage, clonotype sharing and MAIT/NKT TCR abundance was achieved by analysing the top 1000, 10 000 and 20 000 clonotypes per sample. After downsampling to 27 000 UMIs, diversity was calculated as the inverse Simpson index using the vegan R package. Paired Mann-Whitney U tests on discordant twin pairs were used, with Benjamini-Hochberg multiple-testing correction. TCRdb reprocessed the reads, so every CDR3 protein sequence counts as one entry and DNA is not shown. Clone size and V and J calls follow TCRdb, not the original study. The sample has 150,000 to 200,000 distinct CDR3 sequences on record. In total, the top ten clones hold around 7.2% of the sample.

Specimen: blood. This TCR was sampled from a human donor with ulcerative colitis or Crohn's disease, or a healthy co-twin of an affected twin (not recorded which). Rearrangement joined TRBV10-3 to TRBJ1-5; TCRdb selects TRBD1, and the lack of DNA leaves this call unchecked. The CDR3 reads CAISESETGVGQPQHF.